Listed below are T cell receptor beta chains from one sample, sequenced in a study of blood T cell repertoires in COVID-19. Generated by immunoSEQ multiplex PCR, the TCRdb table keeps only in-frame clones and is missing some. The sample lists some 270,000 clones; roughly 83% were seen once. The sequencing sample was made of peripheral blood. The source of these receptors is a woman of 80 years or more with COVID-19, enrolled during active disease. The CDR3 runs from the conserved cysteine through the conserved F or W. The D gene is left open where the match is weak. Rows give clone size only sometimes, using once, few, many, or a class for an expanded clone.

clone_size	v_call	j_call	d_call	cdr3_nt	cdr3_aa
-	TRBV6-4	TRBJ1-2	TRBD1	TGTGCCAGAGGGGACAGGGGATACCGCCCCCCCTCTAACTATGGCTACACCTTC	CARGDRGYRPPSNYGYTF
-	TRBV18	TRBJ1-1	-	TGTGCCAGCTCACCATGGGAGACGGGGACTGAAGCTTTCTTT	CASSPWETGTEAFF
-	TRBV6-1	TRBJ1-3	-	TGTGCCAGCAGTGAATTTGGGGGCGCTGGAAACACCATATATTTT	CASSEFGGAGNTIYF
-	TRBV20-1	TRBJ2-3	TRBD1	TGCAGTGCAAACAGGGGCGATACGCAGTATTTT	CSANRGDTQYF
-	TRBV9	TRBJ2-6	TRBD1	TGTGCCAGCAGCGTAGCGGTAACAGGGGGCTCTGGGGCCAACGTCCTGACTTTC	CASSVAVTGGSGANVLTF
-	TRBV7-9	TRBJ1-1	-	TGTGCCAGCCGATCGGGGGGGAACACTGAAGCTTTCTTT	CASRSGGNTEAFF
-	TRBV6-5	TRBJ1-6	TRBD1	TGTGCCAGCATCCCGGACAGGGCGGTAACTTCACCCCTCCACTTT	CASIPDRAVTSPLHF
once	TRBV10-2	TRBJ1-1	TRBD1	TGCGCCAGCAGCTCAGGGGGCGGAGGGAAGAACACTGAAGCTTTCTTT	CASSSGGGGKNTEAFF
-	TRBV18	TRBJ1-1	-	TGTGCCAGCTCACCGCAGGGATACGGCACTGAAGCTTTCTTT	CASSPQGYGTEAFF
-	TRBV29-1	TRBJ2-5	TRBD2	TGCAGCGTCGCGACTAGCGGGGGAGAAGAGACCCAGTACTTC	CSVATSGGEETQYF
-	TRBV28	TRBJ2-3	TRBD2	TGTGCCAGCAGTTTCCCGGGGAGGGGCTCAGATACGCAGTATTTT	CASSFPGRGSDTQYF
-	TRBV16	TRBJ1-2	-	TGTGCCAGCAGCCAAGCGATTAACTATGGCTACACCTTC	CASSQAINYGYTF
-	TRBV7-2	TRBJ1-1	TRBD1	TGTGCCAGCAGCATCGGGACAGGGGGGTTGAACACTGAAGCTTTCTTT	CASSIGTGGLNTEAFF
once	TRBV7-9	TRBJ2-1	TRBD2	TGTGCCAGCAGCTTTGCTAGCGGGGGGCGTGAGCAGTTCTTC	CASSFASGGREQFF
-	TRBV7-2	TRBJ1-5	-	TGTGCCAGCAGCTTAAACCCCAGGTATCAGCCCCAGCATTTT	CASSLNPRYQPQHF
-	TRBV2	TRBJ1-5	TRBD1	TGTGCCAGCTTAAGAGGACAGGGGATTAATCAGCCCCAGCATTTT	CASLRGQGINQPQHF
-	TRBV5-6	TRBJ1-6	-	TGTGCCAGCAGCTTGGGCAGGGGAAGAAAGAATTCACCCCTCCACTTT	CASSLGRGRKNSPLHF
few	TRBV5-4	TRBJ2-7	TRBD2	TGTGCCAGCAGCCTGCCCAATCTAGCGGGGGGGCAGGAGCAGTACTTC	CASSLPNLAGGQEQYF
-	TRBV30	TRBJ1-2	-	TGTGCCTGGAGTGTACCGGGGATAAACTATGGCTACACCTTC	CAWSVPGINYGYTF
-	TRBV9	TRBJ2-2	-	TGTGCCAGCAGCGGGGCCAACATCGCCGGGGAGCTGTTTTTT	CASSGANIAGELFF
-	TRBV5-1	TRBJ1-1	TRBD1	TGCGCCAGCAGCCCTAAAATGCAGACAGGGGGCCTTGTTGAAGCTTTCTTT	CASSPKMQTGGLVEAFF
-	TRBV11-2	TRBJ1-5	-	TGTGCCAGCAGCTCTCAGGGTAGCAATCAGCCCCAGCATTTT	CASSSQGSNQPQHF
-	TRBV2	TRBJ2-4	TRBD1	TGTGCCAGCGGACAGGGGCGGGACATTCAGTACTTC	CASGQGRDIQYF
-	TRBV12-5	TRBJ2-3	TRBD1	TGTGCTAGTGGATCCGGGACAGGGTTCACAGATACGCAGTATTTT	CASGSGTGFTDTQYF
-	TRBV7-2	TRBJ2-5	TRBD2	TGTGCCAGCAGCCCGGGGGACTATTTGGGGGAGACCCAGTACTTC	CASSPGDYLGETQYF
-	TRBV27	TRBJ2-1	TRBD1	TGTGCCAGCTCCTCCGAGGGACAGGGGGTAAGATACAATGAGCAGTTCTTC	CASSSEGQGVRYNEQFF
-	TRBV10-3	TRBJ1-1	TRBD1	TGTGCCATCAGCTTGGACAGGACTGAAGCTTTCTTT	CAISLDRTEAFF
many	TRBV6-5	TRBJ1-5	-	TGTGCCAGCAGTTATGGAGGGAATCAGCCCCAGCATTTT	CASSYGGNQPQHF
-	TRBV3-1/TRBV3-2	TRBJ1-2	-	TGTGCCAGCAGCCAAGGTCGGGGCTACACCTTC	CASSQGRGYTF
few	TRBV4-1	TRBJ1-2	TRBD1	TGCGCCAGCAGCCAAGGCCGTACAAGGGGGCAAGAGAATGGCTACACCTTC	CASSQGRTRGQENGYTF
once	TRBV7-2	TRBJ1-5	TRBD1	TGTGCCAGCAGCTTCCGGGGACAGAAAAATCAGCCCCAGCATTTT	CASSFRGQKNQPQHF
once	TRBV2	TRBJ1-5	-	TGTGCCAGCAGTGCTCTCCTTGACAGTAGCAATCAGCCCCAGCATTTT	CASSALLDSSNQPQHF
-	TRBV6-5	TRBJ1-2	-	TGTGCCAGCAGTTGGGGGAGGTCCAATGGCTACACCTTC	CASSWGRSNGYTF
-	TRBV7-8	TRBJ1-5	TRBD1	TGTGCCAGCAGCTTAGTAGGACAGGACAATCAGCCCCAGCATTTT	CASSLVGQDNQPQHF
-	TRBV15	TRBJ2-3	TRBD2	TGTGCCACCAGCAGAGGTACTCTTTTGCGGGGGGGCACAGATACGCAGTATTTT	CATSRGTLLRGGTDTQYF
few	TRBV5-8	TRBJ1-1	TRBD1	TGTGCCAGCAGCTTGAAACAGGGGGCTGAAGCTTTCTTT	CASSLKQGAEAFF
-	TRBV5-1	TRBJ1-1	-	TGCGCCAGCAGCCGGGAATCCAATCTGAACACTGAAGCTTTCTTT	CASSRESNLNTEAFF
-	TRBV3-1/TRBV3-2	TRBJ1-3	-	TGTGCCAGCAGCCATGAGGGCGTTACTGGAAACACCATATATTTT	CASSHEGVTGNTIYF
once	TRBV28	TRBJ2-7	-	TGTGCCAGCAGTTTAGGCATTTCGGGGGACCAATCCTACGAGCAGTACTTC	CASSLGISGDQSYEQYF
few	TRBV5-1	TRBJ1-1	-	TGCGCCAGCAGGGAGTCTCAGGGTCACACTGAAGCTTTCTTT	CASRESQGHTEAFF
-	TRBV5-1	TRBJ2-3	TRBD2	TGCGCCAGCAGCTTGGTTCTAGCGGGGAGCACAGATACGCAGTATTTT	CASSLVLAGSTDTQYF